A single sample is the source of the 8 T cell receptor beta chains below, sequenced in a study of T cell repertoires in cytomegalovirus infection. Each CDR3 protein is one row after TCRdb ran MiXCR on the reads. There are just under 550,000 distinct CDR3 sequences in the sample; more than 20% occur only once, and 13% lies in the top ten. The sequencing input was PBMCs. The receptor set was obtained from a human donor in good health (CMV status not recorded). Some clones in this sample may be carry-over from other donors' samples.

This clonotype was seen more than once but under ten times. V usage is TRBV19 and J usage is TRBJ2-3; no definite D call. Trimming cost V 1 base and J 6 bases, with 17 bases left between them. The CDR3 loop spans 16 amino acids. Germline V gene lookup returns CDR1 LNHDA and CDR2 SQIVND (reference sequence). This CDR3 is CASSIGPEPLLDTQYF. CDR3 sequence (DNA): TGTGCCAGTAGTATAGGGCCAGAACCCCTCCTGGATACGCAGTATTTT.

This rearrangement joins TRBV6-4 to TRBJ2-1; 8 positions agree with TRBD2. In germline, CDR1 is MRHNA, CDR2 SNTAGT. The CDR3 covers 13 residues. J was trimmed by 9 bases and V by 5 bases; bases with no gene match: 6. The DNA of the CDR3 is TGTGCCAGCAGTCCCGGGAGGGCCGGTGAGCAGTTCTTC. Translating it yields CASSPGRAGEQFF.

The chain combines TRBV28 with TRBJ1-2; TRBD1 is a possible D gene (6 bases). V was pared by 11 bases and J by 6 bases, with 13 bases between. CDR1 MDHEN and CDR2 SYDVKM come from the germline V gene. The CDR3 has 11 amino acids. The CDR3 DNA reads TGTGCCGGACGCGGGGGCCATGGCTACACCTTC. Translated: CAGRGGHGYTF.

This clonotype was counted many times. This rearrangement joins TRBV7-2 to TRBJ2-5; D is possibly TRBD1 (6 bases). The CDR3 contains 14 residues. Per germline, CDR1 SGHTA and CDR2 FQGNSA. Trimming stripped 1 base from V and 2 bases from J, with 8 bases between. This CDR3 reads CASSLGTAQETQYF. Here the CDR3 DNA reads TGTGCCAGCAGCTTAGGGACAGCTCAAGAGACCCAGTACTTC.

The J gene is TRBJ2-2, the V gene TRBV6-2 or TRBV6-3; D is unclear. Germline V gene sequence: CDR1 MNHEY, CDR2 SVGEGT. V gave up 6 bases and J gave up 5 bases, with 10 bases separating them. This CDR3 is built from 13 residues. The CDR3 nucleotides read TGTGCCAGCAGATGGGAACTGACCGGGGAGCTGTTTTTT. It encodes CASRWELTGELFF.

The chain links TRBV12-5 to TRBJ2-1; no definite D call. Trimming left V 6 bases short and J 4 bases short, with 10 bases between. The CDR3 is made up of 13 amino acids. Per germline, CDR1 LGHNT and CDR2 FRNRAP. The CDR3 region is CASGLYGYNEQFF. The CDR3 nucleotides are TGTGCTAGTGGCTTGTACGGTTACAATGAGCAGTTCTTC.

This clonotype occurred many times. J is TRBJ2-7 and V is TRBV7-2; D not certain. Trimming removed 1 base at V and 5 bases at J, with 12 bases between. Per the germline V gene, CDR1 is SGHTA and CDR2 is FQGNSA. There are 14 residues in the CDR3. CDR3 in DNA: TGTGCCAGCAGCTTAGTCCCCACTCATAACGAGCAGTACGTC. This encodes CASSLVPTHNEQYV.

This chain uses TRBV7-9 with TRBJ2-4; D is tentatively TRBD1 or TRBD2 (5 bases each). The V end was cut by 5 bases, the J end by 7 bases, with 27 bases between. CDR1 is SEHNR, CDR2 FQNEAQ, per germline (reference sequence). The CDR3 totals 18 residues. The CDR3: CASSEKLGQGIFGNIQYF. CDR3 in DNA: TGTGCCAGCAGCGAGAAACTAGGGCAGGGCATATTCGGGAACATTCAGTACTTC.